These T cell receptor beta chains were read from a single sample in a study of T cell responses to AZD1222 COVID-19 vaccine. The data were produced by immunoSEQ multiplex PCR, yet TCRdb's version contains in-frame clones alone and is incomplete. Among around 100,000 clones, around 87% were seen once, and the ten largest hold 4% to 4.5%. The sequencing used peripheral blood, collected on day 0 of MenACWY control vaccination. Receptor source: an adult in good health. Each CDR3 is given with its conserved first and last residue. The D gene is left open where the match is weak. Only some rows state a clone size, as once, few, many or a class for expanded clones.

TRBV18	15	NA	NA	TRBJ1-2	CASSPPMGQNYGYTF	TGTGCCAGCTCACCACCAATGGGACAAAACTATGGCTACACCTTC
TRBV19	16	NA	TRBD1	TRBJ1-5	CASKHWGQGLDQPQHF	TGTGCCAGTAAGCATTGGGGACAGGGCCTGGATCAGCCCCAGCATTTT
TRBV10-3	17	NA	NA	TRBJ2-3	CAISESKGDPSTDTQYF	TGTGCCATCAGTGAGTCGAAAGGGGATCCTAGCACAGATACGCAGTATTTT
TRBV30	14	NA	NA	TRBJ2-3	CAWSVGGNTDTQYF	TGTGCCTGGAGTGTGGGGGGAAACACAGATACGCAGTATTTT
TRBV5-5	13	NA	NA	TRBJ1-2	CASSQGNSYGYTF	TGTGCCAGCAGCCAAGGGAACAGTTATGGCTACACCTTC
TRBV20-1	11	NA	NA	TRBJ1-2	CSARPGGGYTF	TGCAGTGCTAGGCCTGGGGGTGGCTACACCTTC
TRBV5-6	14	NA	NA	TRBJ1-1	CASSLNFGSTEAFF	TGTGCCAGCAGTTTGAATTTCGGAAGCACTGAAGCTTTCTTT
TRBV6-2/TRBV6-3	13	NA	NA	TRBJ2-5	CASSLVGGETQYF	TGTGCCAGCAGTCTTGTGGGAGGAGAGACCCAGTACTTC
TRBV3-1/TRBV3-2	15	NA	TRBD2	TRBJ2-1	CASSPGLADYNEQFF	TGTGCCAGCAGCCCGGGACTAGCGGACTACAATGAGCAGTTCTTC
TRBV6-5	14	NA	NA	TRBJ1-6	CASRVDRRDSPLHF	TGTGCCAGCAGGGTAGACAGGCGGGATTCACCCCTCCACTTT
TRBV10-2	14	NA	NA	TRBJ1-2	CASSDGGPGGGYTF	TGCGCCAGCAGTGACGGGGGTCCCGGGGGTGGCTACACCTTC
TRBV7-2	14	NA	NA	TRBJ1-2	CASSLGGVSYGYTF	TGTGCCAGCAGCTTAGGAGGGGTCTCCTATGGCTACACCTTC
TRBV6-2/TRBV6-3	14	once	NA	TRBJ1-1	CASSYSGWDTEAFF	TGTGCCAGCAGTTACTCAGGGTGGGACACTGAAGCTTTCTTT
TRBV23-1	17	NA	NA	TRBJ2-3	CASSQSGRSPSTDTQYF	TGCGCCAGCAGTCAATCGGGGCGTTCCCCTAGCACAGATACGCAGTATTTT
TRBV28	12	NA	TRBD1	TRBJ1-2	CASTQGVAGYTF	TGTGCCAGCACCCAGGGGGTGGCTGGCTACACCTTC
TRBV15	13	NA	NA	TRBJ1-1	CATSREQDTEAFF	TGTGCCACCAGCAGAGAACAGGACACTGAAGCTTTCTTT
TRBV28	15	NA	TRBD1	TRBJ2-7	CASSSPRGRGNEQYF	TGTGCCAGCAGTTCTCCCAGGGGGCGCGGGAACGAGCAGTACTTC
TRBV5-1	16	NA	TRBD2	TRBJ2-1	CASSRRLAGQGGEQFF	TGCGCCAGCAGCCGGAGACTAGCGGGTCAGGGAGGGGAGCAGTTCTTC
TRBV7-9	12	NA	NA	TRBJ1-5	CASSLAGQPQHF	TGTGCCAGCAGCTTAGCAGGTCAGCCCCAGCATTTT
TRBV6-2/TRBV6-3	17	NA	TRBD2	TRBJ2-5	CASSKGLAGVLQETQYF	TGTGCCAGCAGTAAAGGACTAGCGGGAGTTCTCCAAGAGACCCAGTACTTC
TRBV18	15	NA	TRBD1	TRBJ2-3	CASSPGQGAVDTQYF	TGTGCCAGCTCACCGGGCCAGGGGGCGGTGGATACGCAGTATTTT
TRBV7-2	14	NA	NA	TRBJ1-5	CASSATGRNQPQHF	TGTGCCAGCAGCGCCACAGGCCGCAATCAGCCCCAGCATTTT
TRBV6-6	14	few	NA	TRBJ1-1	CASIPGRTLFEAFF	TGTGCCAGCATTCCGGGCAGAACCCTCTTTGAAGCTTTCTTT
TRBV2	14	NA	NA	TRBJ2-1	CASSEGAHLGEQFF	TGTGCCAGCAGTGAAGGAGCCCATTTGGGTGAGCAGTTCTTC
TRBV3-1/TRBV3-2	15	NA	NA	TRBJ2-7	CASSQYAGSSYEQYF	TGTGCCAGCAGCCAGTATGCGGGGTCTTCCTACGAGCAGTACTTC
TRBV7-9	13	NA	NA	TRBJ2-3	CASLASGTDTQYF	TGTGCCAGCCTAGCTAGCGGCACAGATACGCAGTATTTT
TRBV2	14	NA	NA	TRBJ1-1	CASSERRRNTEAFF	TGTGCCAGCAGTGAACGTCGCAGGAACACTGAAGCTTTCTTT
TRBV6-5	14	once	TRBD2	TRBJ2-2	CGPGRERGTGELFF	TGTGGTCCCGGTCGGGAGCGGGGCACCGGGGAGCTGTTTTTT